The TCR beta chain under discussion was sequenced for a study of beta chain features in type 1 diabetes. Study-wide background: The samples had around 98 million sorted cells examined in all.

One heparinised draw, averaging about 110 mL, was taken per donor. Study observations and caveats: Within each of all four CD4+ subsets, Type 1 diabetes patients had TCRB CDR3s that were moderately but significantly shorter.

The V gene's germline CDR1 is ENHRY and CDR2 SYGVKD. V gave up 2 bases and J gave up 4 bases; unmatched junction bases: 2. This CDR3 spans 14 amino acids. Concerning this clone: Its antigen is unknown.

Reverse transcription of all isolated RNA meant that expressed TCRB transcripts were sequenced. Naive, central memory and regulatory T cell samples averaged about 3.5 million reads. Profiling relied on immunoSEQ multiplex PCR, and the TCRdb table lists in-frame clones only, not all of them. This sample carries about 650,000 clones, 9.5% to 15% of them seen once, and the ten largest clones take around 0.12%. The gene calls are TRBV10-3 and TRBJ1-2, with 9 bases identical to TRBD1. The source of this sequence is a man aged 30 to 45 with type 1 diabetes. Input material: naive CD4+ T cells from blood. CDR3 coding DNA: TGTGCCATCAGTGAGGAGACAGGGGGCTATGGCTACACCTTC. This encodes CAISEETGGYGYTF.